This T cell receptor (beta chain) was identified in a study of cytomegalovirus exposure and HLA in healthy donors. Study-level background: An early release of data contained roughly 86 million unique TCRs, which came from HLA-typed donors. Overall study findings and caveats: The listing of some 170 TCR beta chains classed them as cytomegalovirus-associated.

It was with 60 Vbeta and 13 Jbeta primers that the PCR ran. Generated by immunoSEQ multiplex PCR, the TCRdb table keeps only in-frame clones and is missing some. The table includes roughly 190,000 clones, about 13% detected once. Remarks on this clone: What it binds is unknown.

Germline V gene data show CDR1 as SEHNR and CDR2 as FQNEAQ (reference sequence). Trimming stripped 5 bases from V and 11 bases from J, with 15 bases between. The CDR3 length is 12 residues. The chain links TRBV7-9 to TRBJ2-5; the D gene is possibly TRBD2 (5 bases). This TCR derives from a man between 45 and 60 years old in good health and CMV-seropositive. Sequencing was done on a sample of PBMCs. The CDR3 region is CASSPGRGEQYF. CDR3 sequence (DNA): TGTGCCAGCAGCCCGGGCCGGGGAGAGCAGTACTTC.